A selection of T cell receptor beta chains follows, all from one sample in a study of blood T cell repertoires in COVID-19. Generated by immunoSEQ multiplex PCR, the TCRdb table keeps only in-frame clones and is missing some. The sample includes some 270,000 clones, approximately 85% of them seen just once. The specimen was PBMCs or T cells enriched from blood (not recorded which). The source is a woman in her fifties or sixties with acute COVID-19. The CDR3 runs from the conserved cysteine through the conserved F or W.

J gene: TRBJ2-1
V gene: TRBV30
CDR3 length: 16
CDR3 protein: CAWSPTDRDAYNEQFF

J gene: TRBJ1-2
V gene: TRBV12-3/TRBV12-4
CDR3 length: 13
CDR3 protein: CASSLMVNRGYTF

J gene: TRBJ1-5
V gene: TRBV6-5
CDR3 length: 14
CDR3 protein: CASRASGLNQPQHF

J gene: TRBJ1-2
V gene: TRBV30
CDR3 length: 16
CDR3 protein: CAWSPRQGAPLYGYTF

J gene: TRBJ1-1
V gene: TRBV5-1
CDR3 length: 13
CDR3 protein: CASSLEGQGKAFF

J gene: TRBJ1-2
V gene: TRBV5-6
CDR3 length: 16
CDR3 protein: CASRGEGTSRTYGYTF

J gene: TRBJ1-1
V gene: TRBV7-3
CDR3 length: 13
CDR3 protein: CASSLHGNTEAFF

J gene: TRBJ1-1
V gene: TRBV11-1
CDR3 length: 15
CDR3 protein: CASSLGWPQNTEAFF

J gene: TRBJ2-2
V gene: TRBV19
CDR3 length: 17
CDR3 protein: CASSILGGDFYTGELFF

J gene: TRBJ1-1
V gene: TRBV5-6
CDR3 length: 13
CDR3 protein: CASSRDRGREAFF

J gene: TRBJ1-5
V gene: TRBV5-6
CDR3 length: 15
CDR3 protein: CASSSFHSGNQPQHF

J gene: TRBJ2-3
V gene: TRBV24-1
CDR3 length: 15
CDR3 protein: CATSSGGAGPDTQYF